The next 27 T cell receptor beta chains were all read from a single sample in a study of response to subunit inactivated influenza vaccine (dated by TCRdb to 2017 to 2018). Receptors were amplified or captured by RT-PCR. Sequencing instrument: Illumina HiSeq 2500. Starting from the raw public reads, TCRdb applied fastp trimming at Q25, assembled clones with MiXCR and retained in-frame beta chains. A single entry per CDR3 protein holds the most common genes and DNA from its merged rows. The sample contains about 180,000 distinct CDR3 sequences, nearly 9.5% of them found a single time. Roughly 10% of the sample is held by the ten biggest clonotypes. The sample was non-naive T cells sorted from PBMCs, taken on the day of vaccination. The cell subset or site label on this specimen signifies: memory T cell fraction. These receptors were obtained from a man aged 45-60 years who received an inactivated influenza vaccine. Donor details come from another sample of the same person, matched by shared clones.

This chain's CDR3 is CASSLDQGGWDEQFF. The CDR3 DNA reads as TGTGCCAGCAGCTTAGATCAAGGGGGCTGGGATGAGCAGTTCTTC. The chain uses TRBV11-2 and TRBJ2-1; 7 bases are shared with TRBD1. The V gene's germline CDR1 is SGHAT and CDR2 FQNNGV. Germline trimming cut 0 bases from V and 8 bases from J; bases unmatched to any gene: 7. The CDR3 loop spans 15 amino acids.

This clonotype appeared a few times. The chain recombines TRBV11-2 with TRBJ2-7; no definite D call. Trimming took 1 base from V and 4 from J, leaving 8 bases between them. The germline V gene encodes CDR1 SGHAT and CDR2 FQNNGV. The CDR3 is made up of 13 amino acids. CDR3: CASSLGQRYEQYF. Here the CDR3 DNA reads TGTGCCAGCAGCTTAGGACAACGGTACGAGCAGTACTTC.

This chain links TRBV5-1 with TRBJ1-1; perhaps TRBD1 as D (6 bases). Germline values: CDR1 SGHRS, CDR2 YFSETQ. V lost 1 base and J lost 4, with 17 bases in between. The CDR3 sequence is 16 residues long. CDR3 sequence reads: CASSLYGNREGTEAFF. For the CDR3, the DNA is TGCGCCAGCAGCTTGTATGGGAACAGGGAGGGCACTGAAGCTTTCTTT.

A few counts support this clonotype. The CDR3 spells CASSLAGILRDTKNIQYF. The CDR3 bases are TGTGCCAGCAGCTTAGCAGGCATACTGCGGGATACCAAAAACATTCAGTACTTC. This chain uses TRBV7-2 with TRBJ2-4, with a weak D call TRBD2 (6 bases). The V end was cut by 0 bases, the J end by 2 bases, with 17 bases between. This CDR3 is built from 18 residues. The germline V gene encodes CDR1 SGHTA and CDR2 FQGNSA.

The table lists this clonotype with a few counts. The chain has TRBV5-1 and TRBJ1-4; the D gene is possibly TRBD1 (5 bases). The V end lost 1 base, the J end lost 4 bases, and 11 bases lay between the germline ends. The germline V gene has CDR1 SGHRS and CDR2 YFSETQ. The length of the CDR3 is 15 residues. The CDR3 DNA is TGCGCCAGCAGCTTGAGCGCCAGGGATAATGAAAAACTGTTTTTT. Translated: CASSLSARDNEKLFF.

This clonotype occurred a few times. The chain joins TRBV11-2 to TRBJ2-7; 9 bases line up with TRBD2. V lost 1 base, J lost 3 bases, and 4 bases stayed unmatched. Germline V lookup: CDR1 SGHAT, CDR2 FQNNGV. The CDR3 totals 15 residues. The CDR3 DNA sequence: TGTGCCAGCAGCTTAGCTAGCGGGACATTCTACGAGCAGTACTTC. Protein product: CASSLASGTFYEQYF.

The J gene is TRBJ2-3, the V gene TRBV6-2 or TRBV6-3; D gene unclear. In germline, CDR1 is MNHEY, CDR2 SVGEGT. V was trimmed by 2 bases and J by 2 bases, leaving 11 bases between them. This CDR3 has 15 amino acids. DNA for the CDR3: TGTGCCAGCAGTTACCAGTCTCCCCCCACAGATACGCAGTATTTT. This sequence encodes CASSYQSPPTDTQYF.

By proportion, this clonotype is medium-sized (0.01 to 0.1%). V gene TRBV2 combines with J gene TRBJ2-7, with D unclear. The CDR3 extends over 15 amino acids. Trimming took off 3 bases at V and 0 bases at J, with 12 bases between the two ends. The germline gives CDR1 SNHLY, CDR2 FYNNEI. Here the CDR3 DNA reads TGTGCCAGCAGTGAGACCCGCGGTAGCTCCTACGAGCAGTACTTC. It yields the protein CASSETRGSSYEQYF.

V is TRBV20-1 and J is TRBJ2-6; D possibly corresponds to TRBD1 (6 bases). This CDR3 is 15 amino acids long. V was cut by 6 bases and J by 2 bases, with 14 bases left in between. Germline V gene sequence: CDR1 DFQATT, CDR2 SNEGSKA (reference sequence). The CDR3 DNA reads as TGCAGTGCAAAGCTCCCAGGGGCTGGGGCCAACGTCCTGACTTTC. This codes for CSAKLPGAGANVLTF.

There are many counts of this clonotype. The chain has TRBV18 and TRBJ2-2; no clear D. The CDR3 length is 16 residues. V lost 4 bases to trimming and J lost 1 base, with 13 bases between them. CDR1 KGHSH and CDR2 LQKENI come from the germline V gene. This chain's CDR3 is CASSLVDSGNTGELFF. The CDR3 DNA is TGTGCCAGCTCACTCGTCGACTCCGGGAACACCGGGGAGCTGTTTTTT.

The sample holds one count of this clonotype. This sequence joins TRBV6-4 and TRBJ2-7; D remains unclear. Germline V lookup: CDR1 MRHNA, CDR2 SNTAGT. V was trimmed by 4 bases and J by 2 bases, leaving 9 bases between them. The CDR3 is 13 residues long. The CDR3 DNA is TGTGCCAGCAGTGTCCTTGGCCCCTACGAGCAGTACTTC. Protein product: CASSVLGPYEQYF.

Ten or more counts support this clonotype. This rearrangement joins TRBV7-8 to TRBJ2-7, with 7 bases fitting TRBD1. J was trimmed by 6 bases and V by 0 bases; bases with no gene match: 5. The CDR3 covers 14 residues. Germline values: CDR1 SGHVS, CDR2 FQNEAQ. Here the CDR3 reads CASSLAGGDSEQYF. The CDR3 bases are TGTGCCAGCAGCTTAGCAGGGGGCGATTCCGAGCAGTACTTC.

In its sample, this clonotype was seen many times. This rearrangement joins TRBV7-2 to TRBJ2-1; possible D gene TRBD1, 5 bases. Trimming left V 0 bases short and J 7 bases short, with 10 bases between. Germline assignment: CDR1 SGHTA and CDR2 FQGNSA. The CDR3 contains 14 residues. CDR3 bases: TGTGCCAGCAGCTTAGCGGCAGGGCTGAATGAGCAGTTCTTC. It specifies CASSLAAGLNEQFF. Full variable domain (rest looked up from reference TRBV7-2 and TRBJ2-1): GAGVSQSPSNKVTEKGKDVELRCDPISGHTALYWYRQSLGQGLEFLIYFQGNSAPDKSGLPSDRFSAERTGGSVSTLTIQRTQQEDSAVYLCASSLAAGLNEQFFGPGTRLTVL.

This clonotype was counted a few times. DNA of the CDR3: TGCAGTGCTAGGGCTAGCGGGATCACCTACAGCGTGAGTGAGCAGTTCTTC. It specifies CSARASGITYSVSEQFF. The chain uses TRBV20-1 and TRBJ2-1; 9 bases map to TRBD2. The CDR3 spans 17 residues. CDR1 is DFQATT and CDR2 is SNEGSKA in the germline V gene (reference sequence). J gave up 9 bases and V 3 bases, and 18 bases lay outside the gene matches.

The chain joins TRBV6-1 to TRBJ1-4; D unclear. CDR1 and CDR2 (germline): MNHNS, SASEGT. V was trimmed by 7 bases and J by 0 bases, leaving 9 bases between them. This CDR3 has 14 residues. DNA of the CDR3: TGTGCCAGCAAAACTAGTGCAACTAATGAAAAACTGTTTTTT. Translated: CASKTSATNEKLFF.

This clonotype was seen a few times. The chain has TRBV10-3 and TRBJ1-6; 7 bases align to TRBD1. This CDR3 has 14 amino acids. The V and J ends lost 3 bases and 10 bases, in that order; junction bases with no gene match: 6. Per the germline V gene, CDR1 is ENHRY and CDR2 is SYGVKD. The CDR3 sequence: CAISDQAGGSPLHF. CDR3 sequence (DNA): TGTGCCATCAGTGATCAGGCAGGGGGATCACCCCTCCACTTT.

This clonotype was counted a few times. The chain employs TRBV7-2 and TRBJ2-1; D is possibly TRBD1 (6 bases). The CDR3 has 12 amino acids. Germline V gene sequence: CDR1 SGHTA, CDR2 FQGNSA. The V end was cut by 5 bases, the J end by 10 bases, with 12 bases between. Here the CDR3 reads CASSNTRGEQFF. The CDR3 DNA reads as TGTGCCAGCAGCAATACTAGGGGGGAGCAGTTCTTC.

This clonotype was seen at least ten times. This chain joins TRBV5-1 and TRBJ1-2; D is uncertain. Germline CDR1 is SGHRS and CDR2 is YFSETQ. Trimming left V 0 bases short and J 0 bases short, with 6 bases between. The CDR3 length is 14 residues. The CDR3 sequence: CASSLVGTNYGYTF. CDR3 bases: TGCGCCAGCAGCTTGGTTGGCACTAACTATGGCTACACCTTC.

The genes are TRBV20-1 and TRBJ2-1; 7 positions match TRBD2. Germline CDR1 DFQATT, CDR2 SNEGSKA (reference sequence). The CDR3 sequence is 15 residues long. J was trimmed by 2 bases and V by 6 bases; bases with no gene match: 10. The CDR3 region is CSAQDLAAAYNEQFF. The DNA for the CDR3 is TGCAGTGCGCAAGACCTAGCGGCTGCCTACAATGAGCAGTTCTTC.

In DNA form, the CDR3 reads TGTGCCAGCAGCCTTATCTACCAAGAGACCCAGTACTTC. Its translation is CASSLIYQETQYF. The chain carries TRBV6-1 and TRBJ2-5; the D is unclear. The CDR3 length is 13 residues. CDR1 and CDR2 (germline): MNHNS, SASEGT. With 6 bases removed from V and 0 bases from J, the gap between germline ends came to 8 bases.

The chain joins TRBV7-2 to TRBJ2-1; no firm D call. The V end was cut by 3 bases, the J end by 5 bases, with 5 bases between. This CDR3 contains 12 residues. Germline CDR1 and CDR2: SGHTA and FQGNSA. The CDR3 bases are TGTGCCAGCAGCTTGCGACACAATGAGCAGTTCTTC. It yields the protein CASSLRHNEQFF.

The V call is TRBV9, the J call TRBJ1-1; D unclear. Trimming removed 0 bases from V and 5 bases from J, with 11 bases in between. The CDR3 contains 14 residues. Germline loops: CDR1 SGDLS, CDR2 YYNGEE. Here the CDR3 DNA reads TGTGCCAGCAGCGTAGATTCCTTAAGAACTGAAGCTTTCTTT. Translating it yields CASSVDSLRTEAFF.

V usage is TRBV10-3 and J usage is TRBJ1-3; D not resolved. Germline-derived CDR1 and CDR2 are ENHRY and SYGVKD. V was shortened by 9 bases and J by 1 base, with 13 bases between the two germline ends. The CDR3 length is 14 residues. The CDR3 here is CAIGNSKSGNTIYF. The CDR3, as DNA: TGTGCCATAGGGAACAGCAAGTCTGGAAACACCATATATTTT.

This clonotype was detected many times. The rearrangement joins TRBV5-1 to TRBJ2-1; no definite D call. Looked up from germline, CDR1 is SGHRS and CDR2 is YFSETQ. Trimming stripped 0 bases from V and 7 bases from J, with 11 bases between. The CDR3 has 14 residues. The CDR3 DNA is TGCGCCAGCAGCTTGGCCGTTGCTGAGAATGAGCAGTTCTTC. It specifies CASSLAVAENEQFF.

This clonotype was picked up a small number of times. V usage is TRBV9 and J usage is TRBJ2-3; the D is unclear. Per germline, CDR1 SGDLS and CDR2 YYNGEE. V shed 6 bases and J shed 2 bases, with 13 bases lying between them. This CDR3 has 14 residues. CDR3 amino acids: CASTLAPATDTQYF. For the CDR3, the DNA is TGTGCCAGCACCCTCGCCCCAGCCACAGATACGCAGTATTTT.

This rearrangement joins TRBV20-1 to TRBJ2-1; 8 bases line up with TRBD2. The germline V gene encodes CDR1 DFQATT and CDR2 SNEGSKA (reference sequence). This CDR3 spans 15 amino acids. After removal of 5 bases from V and 6 bases from J, the junction contained 12 bases not matched to a gene. The CDR3 spells CSAYDSGIRGNEQFF. Written as DNA, the CDR3 is TGCAGTGCTTACGATAGCGGGATACGCGGCAATGAGCAGTTCTTC.

This clonotype was counted only a few times. V usage is TRBV19 and J usage is TRBJ1-5; 7 nucleotides match TRBD1. The junction had 10 bases not matched to a gene; V was cut back by 5 bases and J by 6 bases. CDR1 is LNHDA, CDR2 SQIVND, per germline (reference sequence). The CDR3 covers 15 residues. The CDR3 nucleotides are TGTGCCAGTAGTCCTCGACAGGGCTTCGGTCAGCCCCAGCATTTT. This sequence encodes CASSPRQGFGQPQHF.